The 10 T cell receptor beta chains below all came from one sample that was sequenced in a study of blood T cell repertoires in COVID-19. The protocol was immunoSEQ multiplex PCR, while the TCRdb copy is restricted to in-frame clones and leaves out a portion. The repertoire holds 310,000 or so clones, with around 84% as singletons. Sequencing was performed on peripheral blood. Receptors originate from a man aged 70 or older with acute or convalescent COVID-19.

This chain connects TRBV19 to TRBJ1-6; D ambiguous. CDR1 and CDR2 (germline): LNHDA, SQIVND (reference sequence). V lost 3 bases and J lost 4, with 19 bases in between. The CDR3 covers 18 residues. The CDR3 coding sequence is TGTGCCAGTAGTATCGTGGGAGGTCGTCGCTGGTATAATTCACCCCTCCACTTT. Amino acid sequence: CASSIVGGRRWYNSPLHF.

The chain links TRBV12-3 or TRBV12-4 to TRBJ1-4; 9 bases align to TRBD1. The CDR3 totals 13 residues. The V gene end was trimmed by 6 bases and the J gene end by 10 bases; junction bases not matched to a gene: 6. In DNA form, the CDR3 reads TGTGCCAGCAGCCCCCTGGGACAGGGAAAACTGTTTTTT. Amino acids: CASSPLGQGKLFF.

J is TRBJ2-5 and V is TRBV30; TRBD1 matches 7 bases. Unmatched junction bases numbered 2, after V lost 3 bases and J lost 1 base. Germline values: CDR1 GTSNPN, CDR2 SVGIG (reference sequence). This CDR3 is built from 13 residues. The CDR3 protein is CAWSGTAQETQYF. Here the CDR3 DNA reads TGTGCCTGGAGCGGGACAGCCCAAGAGACCCAGTACTTC.

This chain joins TRBV5-1 and TRBJ2-1, with D possibly being TRBD1 (5 bases). Per the germline V gene, CDR1 is SGHRS and CDR2 is YFSETQ. V lost 0 bases to trimming and J lost 9 bases, with 10 bases between them. The CDR3 loop spans 13 amino acids. The CDR3 DNA reads as TGCGCCAGCAGCTTGGACAGGACGGGTGAGCAGTTCTTC. Encoded protein: CASSLDRTGEQFF.

The V gene is TRBV11-2, the J gene TRBJ2-7; D possibly corresponds to TRBD1 (6 bases). The CDR3 runs to 14 residues. V was shortened by 5 bases and J by 2 bases, with 13 bases between the two germline ends. Germline loops: CDR1 SGHAT, CDR2 FQNNGV. In DNA, the CDR3 is TGTGCCAGCAGCCAACGGACAGCTACCTACGAGCAGTACTTC. This encodes CASSQRTATYEQYF.

The rearrangement joins TRBV6-5 to TRBJ2-5; weak D call: TRBD1 (6 bases). The CDR3 consists of 13 residues. Germline assignment: CDR1 MNHEY and CDR2 SVGAGI. With 6 bases removed from V and 9 bases from J, the gap between germline ends came to 17 bases. Here the CDR3 reads CASRLGVGAAQYF. The CDR3 region has the DNA TGTGCCAGCAGGTTAGGGGTGGGGGCGGCCCAGTACTTC.

The chain links TRBV11-3 to TRBJ2-3; a weak D match, TRBD2 (6 bases). Germline V gives CDR1 SGHNT, CDR2 YENEEA. The CDR3 loop spans 13 amino acids. V was shortened by 4 bases and J by 1 base, with 6 bases between the two germline ends. The CDR3 DNA reads TGTGCCAGCAGCTGGGGGGGCACAGATACGCAGTATTTT. It is translated as CASSWGGTDTQYF.

The CDR3 bases are TGTGCCACCGAAACAGGGGTGACGGGGAGTACTGAAGCTTTCTTT. This encodes CATETGVTGSTEAFF. The chain recombines TRBV28 with TRBJ1-1, with TRBD1 identical over 7 bases. Germline lookup yields CDR1 MDHEN and CDR2 SYDVKM. CDR3 length equals 15 residues. V lost 10 bases and J lost 5; bases outside the gene matches: 16.

The chain recombines TRBV9 with TRBJ1-5; D is unresolved. V was pared by 2 bases and J by 4 bases, with 7 bases between. The CDR3 is 13 residues long. CDR1 SGDLS and CDR2 YYNGEE come from the germline V gene. CDR3 DNA: TGTGCCAGCAGCGTGGCACCTAATCAGCCCCAGCATTTT. This sequence encodes CASSVAPNQPQHF.

In DNA form, the CDR3 reads TGTGCCAGCAGCTCCTATAGCGGGGACTCCTACGAGCAGTACTTC. As protein: CASSSYSGDSYEQYF. V usage is TRBV7-2 and J usage is TRBJ2-7, with 8 positions matching TRBD2. Germline values: CDR1 SGHTA, CDR2 FQGNSA. The CDR3 has 15 residues. Trimming at V came to 4 bases and at J to 0 bases, leaving 5 bases not matched to a gene.